The rows below give T cell receptor beta chains drawn from one sample of a study of blood T cell repertoires in COVID-19. Sequencing used immunoSEQ multiplex PCR; TCRdb keeps in-frame clones, though not all of them. The sample records around 99,000 clones, approximately 82% being singletons. Sequences were obtained from peripheral blood. The receptors shown here come from a woman aged 60-70 years with acute or convalescent COVID-19. The conserved cysteine and the conserved F or W are not part of the CDR3 here.

j_gene: TRBJ1-5
v_gene: TRBV28
CDR3aa: ASIGWARGRDQPQH

j_gene: TRBJ1-2
v_gene: TRBV28
CDR3aa: ASSWGGNYGYT

j_gene: TRBJ2-7
v_gene: TRBV10-3
CDR3aa: AIMTSGGYEQY

j_gene: TRBJ2-7
v_gene: TRBV12-3/TRBV12-4
CDR3aa: ASSTLYEQY

j_gene: TRBJ2-7
v_gene: TRBV6-1
CDR3aa: ASSEAGLGQY

j_gene: TRBJ1-1
v_gene: TRBV28
CDR3aa: ASRLQTTEAF

j_gene: TRBJ1-1
v_gene: TRBV27
CDR3aa: ASRSSGGVQGFMNTEAF

j_gene: TRBJ2-3
v_gene: TRBV4-2
CDR3aa: ASSLEGPGEGDTQY

j_gene: TRBJ1-1
v_gene: TRBV4-2
CDR3aa: ASSQGGQGRRNTEAF

j_gene: TRBJ1-5
v_gene: TRBV6-5
CDR3aa: ASRGGQTFNQPQH

j_gene: TRBJ1-5
v_gene: TRBV4-1
CDR3aa: ASSQAEVSNQPQH

j_gene: TRBJ1-5
v_gene: TRBV3-1/TRBV3-2
CDR3aa: ASSQEGLGQPQH

j_gene: TRBJ1-1
v_gene: TRBV28
CDR3aa: ASSSSLGGGTEAF

j_gene: TRBJ2-3
v_gene: TRBV18
CDR3aa: ASSPMAIPTDTQY

j_gene: TRBJ2-3
v_gene: TRBV9
CDR3aa: ASSVGTGVSTDTQY

j_gene: TRBJ2-1
v_gene: TRBV29-1
CDR3aa: SAGLAGEDEQF

j_gene: TRBJ1-1
v_gene: TRBV12-3/TRBV12-4
CDR3aa: ASSLVSEAF

j_gene: TRBJ2-5
v_gene: TRBV3-1/TRBV3-2
CDR3aa: ASSPDRGNSKTQY

j_gene: TRBJ2-3
v_gene: TRBV6-2/TRBV6-3
CDR3aa: ASSYGTASTDTQY

j_gene: TRBJ1-2
v_gene: TRBV20-1
CDR3aa: SASAQGAGYGYT

j_gene: TRBJ1-5
v_gene: TRBV4-3
CDR3aa: ASSQELNGNQPQH

j_gene: TRBJ2-7
v_gene: TRBV5-1
CDR3aa: ASSPGGKPYEQY

j_gene: TRBJ2-3
v_gene: TRBV7-9
CDR3aa: ASSLVGGATDTQY

j_gene: TRBJ2-1
v_gene: TRBV9
CDR3aa: ASSVVGNNEQF

j_gene: TRBJ1-2
v_gene: TRBV5-4
CDR3aa: ASSLGLQGFGYT

j_gene: TRBJ1-5
v_gene: TRBV6-5
CDR3aa: ASSSGSRSADQPQH

j_gene: TRBJ2-2
v_gene: TRBV10-3
CDR3aa: AHRRTAPGELF

j_gene: TRBJ2-1
v_gene: TRBV2
CDR3aa: ASSALYEQF

j_gene: TRBJ2-7
v_gene: TRBV7-8
CDR3aa: ASSPATGAGQEQY

j_gene: TRBJ2-2
v_gene: TRBV7-9
CDR3aa: ASSLRTSVVRTGELF

j_gene: TRBJ1-1
v_gene: TRBV19
CDR3aa: ASSRAGTEAF

j_gene: TRBJ1-5
v_gene: TRBV7-9
CDR3aa: ASSRTGSNQPQH

j_gene: TRBJ2-3
v_gene: TRBV12-3/TRBV12-4
CDR3aa: ASSNPGQWN

j_gene: TRBJ2-3
v_gene: TRBV19
CDR3aa: ASSIDPSTDTQY

j_gene: TRBJ2-5
v_gene: TRBV29-1
CDR3aa: SVEGETGLETQY

j_gene: TRBJ1-2
v_gene: TRBV15
CDR3aa: ATSLDPDRGNGYT

j_gene: TRBJ1-2
v_gene: TRBV19
CDR3aa: ASSPGTALYGYT

j_gene: TRBJ2-5
v_gene: TRBV7-3
CDR3aa: ASSLNGVTETQY

j_gene: TRBJ1-1
v_gene: TRBV5-1
CDR3aa: ASSFTGGTEAF

j_gene: TRBJ2-3
v_gene: TRBV19
CDR3aa: TSSIGARPTDTQY

j_gene: TRBJ1-2
v_gene: TRBV24-1
CDR3aa: ATSDYGGSPDGYT

j_gene: TRBJ1-1
v_gene: TRBV14
CDR3aa: ASSQDGRGRTF

j_gene: TRBJ2-1
v_gene: TRBV6-5
CDR3aa: ASKPGSLGVDEQF

j_gene: TRBJ1-1
v_gene: TRBV4-1
CDR3aa: ASSHQGMGTEAF

j_gene: TRBJ2-7
v_gene: TRBV15
CDR3aa: ATSRLGGGPGEQY

j_gene: TRBJ1-2
v_gene: TRBV20-1
CDR3aa: SALRGNGYT

j_gene: TRBJ1-2
v_gene: TRBV29-1
CDR3aa: SVETAGMYGYT

j_gene: TRBJ1-2
v_gene: TRBV19
CDR3aa: ASSMGTGMDPYGYT

j_gene: TRBJ1-5
v_gene: TRBV2
CDR3aa: ANTRGGNQPQH

j_gene: TRBJ2-3
v_gene: TRBV5-6
CDR3aa: ASSLGLAGTDTQY

j_gene: TRBJ2-1
v_gene: TRBV11-3
CDR3aa: ASSLDRDYNEQF

j_gene: TRBJ2-7
v_gene: TRBV7-9
CDR3aa: ASSPGSYEQY

j_gene: TRBJ1-5
v_gene: TRBV19
CDR3aa: ASSPGNSNQPQH

j_gene: TRBJ1-2
v_gene: TRBV5-4
CDR3aa: ASSFGSTVYGYT

j_gene: TRBJ2-7
v_gene: TRBV6-5
CDR3aa: ASSRDRDRAEQY

j_gene: TRBJ2-5
v_gene: TRBV2
CDR3aa: ASSRQGGETQY

j_gene: TRBJ1-2
v_gene: TRBV2
CDR3aa: ASRTPDRGGSYGYT

j_gene: TRBJ2-3
v_gene: TRBV30
CDR3aa: AWRTGGTDTQY

j_gene: TRBJ1-5
v_gene: TRBV19
CDR3aa: ASDEQGGNQPQH

j_gene: TRBJ1-5
v_gene: TRBV30
CDR3aa: AHGHGRGNQPQH